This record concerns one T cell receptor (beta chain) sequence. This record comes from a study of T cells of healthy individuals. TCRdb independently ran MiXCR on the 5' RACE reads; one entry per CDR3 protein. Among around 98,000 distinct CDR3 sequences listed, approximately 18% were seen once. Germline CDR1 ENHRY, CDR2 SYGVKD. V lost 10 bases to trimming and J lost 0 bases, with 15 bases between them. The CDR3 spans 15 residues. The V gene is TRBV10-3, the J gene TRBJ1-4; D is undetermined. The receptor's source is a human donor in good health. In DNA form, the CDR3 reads TGTGCCACCGCATTGACACTAGCAACTAATGAAAAACTGTTTTTT. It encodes CATALTLATNEKLFF.